This T cell receptor (beta chain) was sequenced during a study of blood T cell repertoires in COVID-19. Trimming removed 1 base at V and 2 bases at J, with 11 bases between. In germline, CDR1 is GTSNPN, CDR2 SVGIG (reference sequence). This CDR3 is 14 amino acids long. Enrolment of Seattle patients took place during active infection, and they were followed longitudinally. The assay was immunoSEQ multiplex PCR, and TCRdb's table has in-frame clones only and misses some. The repertoire holds 300,000 or so clones, with roughly nine tenths as singletons. This TCR derives from a woman in her 30s with COVID-19, enrolled during active disease. This sequence joins TRBV30 and TRBJ1-2; a possible D gene is TRBD1 (5 bases). The sequenced material came from peripheral blood. The CDR3 DNA is TGTGCCTGGAGTGGGGCCGCAGGGAACTATGGCTACACCTTC. Encoded protein: CAWSGAAGNYGYTF.